The rows below give T cell receptor beta chains drawn from one sample of a study of blood T cells in healthy people across ages. TCRdb itself ran the 5' RACE reads through MiXCR, one entry per CDR3 protein. The sample shows 800,000 to 950,000 distinct CDR3 sequences, 36% of them seen only once. Sequencing was performed on blood. The source is a man between 18 and 35 years old in good health. CDR3s include the opening cysteine and the closing phenylalanine or tryptophan. Fields, in order: clone size, D gene, V gene, J gene, CDR3 DNA, CDR3 protein. A D gene is named only where the DNA matches it firmly. Size is omitted from some rows. Given values are once, few, many or a class for expanded clones.

abundance: .
d_gene: .
v_gene: TRBV7-9
j_gene: TRBJ1-2
CDR3nt: TGTGCCAGCAGCAACCGGGACTCCTTCGAAAGAAACTATGGCTACACCTTC
CDR3aa: CASSNRDSFERNYGYTF

abundance: .
d_gene: .
v_gene: TRBV20-1
j_gene: TRBJ2-1
CDR3nt: TGCAGTGCTAGAGGGGGACGGGTCTCCTACAATGAGCAGTTCTTC
CDR3aa: CSARGGRVSYNEQFF

abundance: .
d_gene: .
v_gene: TRBV12-3/TRBV12-4
j_gene: TRBJ2-7
CDR3nt: TGTGCCAGCAGTCACTTTTCAGCGAGCTCCTACGAGCAGTACTTC
CDR3aa: CASSHFSASSYEQYF

abundance: .
d_gene: .
v_gene: TRBV12-3/TRBV12-4
j_gene: TRBJ1-5
CDR3nt: TGTGCCAGCAGTCCCCCCGGACAGCGATTGACCCAGCATTTT
CDR3aa: CASSPPGQRLTQHF

abundance: .
d_gene: .
v_gene: TRBV20-1
j_gene: TRBJ2-5
CDR3nt: TGCAGTGCTAGACAGGCGATAGGGGATGGAGAGACCCAGTACTTC
CDR3aa: CSARQAIGDGETQYF

abundance: few
d_gene: TRBD1
v_gene: TRBV20-1
j_gene: TRBJ1-4
CDR3nt: TGCAGTGCTCGACGACAGGGAGGTTTCGAAAAACTGTTTTTT
CDR3aa: CSARRQGGFEKLFF

abundance: .
d_gene: .
v_gene: TRBV4-1
j_gene: TRBJ1-1
CDR3nt: TGCGCCAGCAGCCAAGGGTCCACATGGAACACTGAAGCTTTCTTT
CDR3aa: CASSQGSTWNTEAFF

abundance: many
d_gene: TRBD1
v_gene: TRBV6-5
j_gene: TRBJ2-7
CDR3nt: TGTGCCAGCAGTTACTGGGCAAGGACAGGGTTTCTCGAGCAGTACTTC
CDR3aa: CASSYWARTGFLEQYF

abundance: .
d_gene: .
v_gene: TRBV7-2
j_gene: TRBJ2-7
CDR3nt: TGTGCCAGCCGTGGGGGGGACACCCCTGGCAATGAGCAGTACTTC
CDR3aa: CASRGGDTPGNEQYF

abundance: few
d_gene: TRBD1
v_gene: TRBV12-3/TRBV12-4
j_gene: TRBJ1-2
CDR3nt: TGTGCCAGCAAGACAGGGGGCGGGTATGGCTACACCTTC
CDR3aa: CASKTGGGYGYTF

abundance: few
d_gene: .
v_gene: TRBV5-1
j_gene: TRBJ1-5
CDR3nt: TGCGCCAGCAGCTTGGGTGGGGATGGGGATCAGCCCCAGCATTTT
CDR3aa: CASSLGGDGDQPQHF

abundance: few
d_gene: TRBD2
v_gene: TRBV6-4
j_gene: TRBJ2-3
CDR3nt: TGTGCCAGCAGTGCTCTCCCCTCACTAGCGGGGCCAGATACGCAGTATTTT
CDR3aa: CASSALPSLAGPDTQYF

abundance: .
d_gene: TRBD1
v_gene: TRBV3-1
j_gene: TRBJ1-1
CDR3nt: TGTGCCAGCAGCCAAGATGCGGGACCCAGGGGGGCTTTCTTT
CDR3aa: CASSQDAGPRGAFF

abundance: few
d_gene: .
v_gene: TRBV20-1
j_gene: TRBJ2-3
CDR3nt: TGCAGTGCTGAAACAGGGATCGGCACAGATACGCAGTATTTT
CDR3aa: CSAETGIGTDTQYF

abundance: few
d_gene: .
v_gene: TRBV3-1
j_gene: TRBJ1-1
CDR3nt: TGTGCCAGCAGCCAAAACACAGGGTTTTCTTTGGTGAACACTGAAGCTTTCTTT
CDR3aa: CASSQNTGFSLVNTEAFF

abundance: .
d_gene: .
v_gene: TRBV10-3
j_gene: TRBJ1-1
CDR3nt: TGTGCCATCATTCCAGACATGAACACTGAAGCTTTCTTT
CDR3aa: CAIIPDMNTEAFF

abundance: .
d_gene: .
v_gene: TRBV27
j_gene: TRBJ1-5
CDR3nt: TGTGCCAGCAGCTTAAGGGGGGGGTTGCATCAGCCCCAGCATTTT
CDR3aa: CASSLRGGLHQPQHF

abundance: few
d_gene: TRBD2
v_gene: TRBV5-1
j_gene: TRBJ2-2
CDR3nt: TGCGCCAGCAGCCCCGGGACTACCGTTGAGGAGCTGTTTTTT
CDR3aa: CASSPGTTVEELFF

abundance: few
d_gene: .
v_gene: TRBV12-3/TRBV12-4
j_gene: TRBJ1-2
CDR3nt: TGTGCCAGCAGTTTAAAGGACTATGGCTACACCTTC
CDR3aa: CASSLKDYGYTF

abundance: few
d_gene: .
v_gene: TRBV13
j_gene: TRBJ2-1
CDR3nt: TGTGCCAGCAGCTCAGGAATTGCGTACGGAAACAATGAGCAGTTCTTC
CDR3aa: CASSSGIAYGNNEQFF

abundance: .
d_gene: .
v_gene: TRBV12-3/TRBV12-4
j_gene: TRBJ2-1
CDR3nt: TGTGCCAGCAGTTTAGGGGACTCCCTGGTTGGTGAGCAGTTCTTC
CDR3aa: CASSLGDSLVGEQFF

abundance: .
d_gene: .
v_gene: TRBV20-1
j_gene: TRBJ2-1
CDR3nt: TGCAGTGCCAATCCGGGAGGCGGGGGCATGAATGAGCAGTTCTTC
CDR3aa: CSANPGGGGMNEQFF

abundance: few
d_gene: .
v_gene: TRBV21-1
j_gene: TRBJ2-7
CDR3nt: TGTGCCAGCAGCAACCCGGGACTAGCGGGGATTTCCTACGAGCAGTACTTC
CDR3aa: CASSNPGLAGISYEQYF

abundance: few
d_gene: .
v_gene: TRBV7-3
j_gene: TRBJ2-1
CDR3nt: TGTGCCAGCCGCGGTTCGGGGAATGAGCAGTTCTTC
CDR3aa: CASRGSGNEQFF

abundance: .
d_gene: TRBD2
v_gene: TRBV3-1
j_gene: TRBJ2-5
CDR3nt: TGTGCCAGCAGCCAAGATGCCGGGAGGTCCCAAGAGACCCAGTACTTC
CDR3aa: CASSQDAGRSQETQYF

abundance: few
d_gene: .
v_gene: TRBV20-1
j_gene: TRBJ2-5
CDR3nt: TGCAGTGCGAGCTTGGCAGTGCGCCAAGAGACCCAGTACTTC
CDR3aa: CSASLAVRQETQYF

abundance: .
d_gene: TRBD1
v_gene: TRBV12-3/TRBV12-4
j_gene: TRBJ1-4
CDR3nt: TGTGCCAGCAGTTCCGTGGGACAGGTTAATGAAGAACTGTTTTTT
CDR3aa: CASSSVGQVNEELFF

abundance: .
d_gene: .
v_gene: TRBV4-1
j_gene: TRBJ1-2
CDR3nt: TGCGCCAGCAGCCAAGATTGGTCTGGTGGTGGCTACACCTTC
CDR3aa: CASSQDWSGGGYTF

abundance: .
d_gene: .
v_gene: TRBV4-3
j_gene: TRBJ2-1
CDR3nt: TGCGCCAGCAGCCAAGATGGTGCGGGGGCGGGATACAATGAGCAGTTCTTC
CDR3aa: CASSQDGAGAGYNEQFF

abundance: once
d_gene: .
v_gene: TRBV12-5
j_gene: TRBJ2-7
CDR3nt: TGTGCTAATGGAAACGACCAGGGGTATTTTTACGAGCAGTACTTC
CDR3aa: CANGNDQGYFYEQYF

abundance: .
d_gene: TRBD1
v_gene: TRBV2
j_gene: TRBJ1-6
CDR3nt: TGTGCCAGCATTGGGGGACAGATTAATTCACCCCTCCACTTT
CDR3aa: CASIGGQINSPLHF